A single sample is the source of the 28 T cell receptor beta chains below, sequenced in a study of T cell changes during pregnancy in multiple sclerosis. Using immunoSEQ multiplex PCR, the repertoire was profiled, and TCRdb retains in-frame clones only, with some absent. The sample records about 26,000 clones, approximately 89% being singletons. Sample: CD8+ T cells from peripheral blood mononuclear cells, taken in the second trimester of pregnancy. These receptors were collected from a female donor with multiple sclerosis, enrolled in a pregnancy study.

The count of this clone is one. This chain links TRBV7-9 with TRBJ1-1, with D possibly matching TRBD1 (5 bases). Germline lookup yields CDR1 SEHNR and CDR2 FQNEAQ (reference sequence). CDR3 size: 13 residues. Trimming pared 5 bases from V and 1 base from J, leaving 8 bases between. The CDR3 coding sequence is TGTGCCAGCAGCCCGGGGGGGAACACTGAAGCTTTCTTT. Translation: CASSPGGNTEAFF.

The chain links TRBV29-1 to TRBJ2-6; 7 nucleotides align to TRBD1. Germline CDR1 and CDR2: SQVTM and ANQGSEA. This CDR3 comprises 13 residues. Trimming removed 5 bases from V and 4 bases from J; junction bases left unmatched: 2. The CDR3 loop is CSVQGGGANVLTF. The CDR3 bases are TGCAGCGTTCAAGGGGGCGGGGCCAACGTCCTGACTTTC.

The chain couples TRBV27 to TRBJ2-7; weak D call: TRBD1 (5 bases). There are 13 residues in the CDR3. In germline, CDR1 is MNHEY, CDR2 SMNVEV (reference sequence). The ends were cut back, 2 bases at V and 3 bases at J, with 8 bases in the middle. This CDR3 reads CASSLQGSYEQYF. In nucleotides, the CDR3 is TGTGCCAGCAGTTTACAGGGTAGCTACGAGCAGTACTTC.

The J gene is TRBJ2-2, the V gene TRBV29-1, with D possibly being TRBD1 (5 bases). Germline values: CDR1 SQVTM, CDR2 ANQGSEA. The CDR3 spans 13 residues. Trimming took off 7 bases at V and 5 bases at J, with 14 bases between the two ends. This CDR3 reads CSGRAKGTGELFF. DNA of the CDR3: TGCAGCGGCAGGGCTAAAGGAACCGGGGAGCTGTTTTTT.

This clone has a single count. This chain links TRBV27 with TRBJ1-2, with a possible D match to TRBD1 (6 bases). The germline V gene encodes CDR1 MNHEY and CDR2 SMNVEV (reference sequence). Trimming stripped 10 bases from V and 7 bases from J, with 25 bases between. The CDR3 length is 15 residues. The CDR3 is CATRPLQGRLGGYTF. CDR3 sequence (DNA): TGTGCCACCCGACCCCTACAGGGCCGGCTCGGTGGCTACACCTTC.

The chain is built from TRBV5-1 and TRBJ2-7, with D maybe TRBD2 (5 bases). V was pared by 0 bases and J by 6 bases, with 19 bases between. Germline CDR1 and CDR2: SGHRS and YFSETQ. The CDR3 runs to 16 residues. The CDR3 is CASSLEPELVFSEQYF. The CDR3 bases are TGCGCCAGCAGCTTGGAGCCGGAACTAGTCTTTTCCGAGCAGTACTTC. The whole variable domain, filled in from reference TRBV5-1 and TRBJ2-7, reads KAGVTQTPRYLIKTRGQQVTLSCSPISGHRSVSWYQQTPGQGLQFLFEYFSETQRNKGNFPGRFSGRQFSNSRSEMNVSTLELGDSALYLCASSLEPELVFSEQYFGPGTRLTVT.

The rearrangement joins TRBV19 to TRBJ2-3; a weak D match, TRBD2 (5 bases). Germline V gene sequence: CDR1 LNHDA, CDR2 SQIVND (reference sequence). This CDR3 has 14 residues. V was cut by 1 base and J by 8 bases, with 13 bases left in between. CDR3 DNA sequence: TGTGCCAGTAGTATAGCTTTCGAGGGCCCTACGCAGTATTTT. Amino acid sequence: CASSIAFEGPTQYF.

The chain combines TRBV4-1 with TRBJ2-1; D gene ambiguous. Per germline, CDR1 MGHRA and CDR2 YSYEKL. This CDR3 contains 14 residues. V gave up 0 bases and J gave up 4 bases, with 7 bases separating them. CDR3 residues: CASSQDRPYNEQFF. The CDR3 DNA sequence: TGCGCCAGCAGCCAAGATCGTCCTTACAATGAGCAGTTCTTC.

The CDR3 sequence: CASREGLAGDSSEQFF. The CDR3 DNA reads TGTGCCAGCAGAGAAGGACTAGCGGGAGATTCGAGTGAGCAGTTCTTC. The chain uses TRBV25-1 and TRBJ2-1; 13 positions match TRBD2. CDR3 length equals 16 residues. The trim removed 6 bases at V and 9 bases at J, leaving 11 bases unmatched. Germline V gene lookup returns CDR1 MGHDK and CDR2 SYGVNS.

The V gene is TRBV7-9, the J gene TRBJ2-7; D call uncertain. The V end lost 5 bases, the J end lost 5 bases, and 13 bases lay between the germline ends. The CDR3 length is 13 residues. The V gene's germline CDR1 is SEHNR and CDR2 FQNEAQ (reference sequence). In DNA form, the CDR3 reads TGTGCCAGCAGCACTTACATGGGCCACGAGCAGTACTTC. As protein: CASSTYMGHEQYF.

The V gene is TRBV4-1, the J gene TRBJ2-7; 11 bases line up with TRBD1. The CDR3 sequence is 15 residues long. Germline CDR1 MGHRA, CDR2 YSYEKL. With 1 base clipped from V and 4 bases from J, the junction kept 3 bases outside the gene matches. CDR3 in DNA: TGCGCCAGCAGCCAAGGGACAGGGGGCTGGTACGAGCAGTACTTC. Its protein product is CASSQGTGGWYEQYF.

The chain employs TRBV2 and TRBJ1-5; D gene uncertain. The CDR3 has 15 residues. Trimming shortened V by 4 bases and J by 0 bases, and 10 bases separated the two germline ends. Germline CDR1 reads SNHLY; CDR2 reads FYNNEI. This CDR3 reads CASSASDYSNQPQHF. DNA of the CDR3: TGTGCCAGCAGTGCGTCGGACTATAGCAATCAGCCCCAGCATTTT.

As to this clone: The CDR3 does not end in the conserved phenylalanine or tryptophan, so this is likely a read error. The rearrangement joins TRBV29-1 to TRBJ2-7; D might be TRBD2 (6 bases). The CDR3 spans 15 residues. The germline V gene encodes CDR1 SQVTM and CDR2 ANQGSEA. Trimming left V 7 bases short and J 1 base short, with 20 bases between. The CDR3 reads CSALLGGGPSYEQYL. In DNA form, the CDR3 reads TGCAGCGCTTTACTGGGGGGAGGACCATCCTACGAGCAGTACCTC.

J is TRBJ2-1 and V is TRBV25-1; perhaps TRBD2 as D (5 bases). The CDR3 is 12 amino acids. CDR1 is MGHDK and CDR2 is SYGVNS in the germline V gene. V lost 2 bases and J lost 10, with 9 bases in between. CDR3 sequence: CASSEGRVEQFF. As DNA, the CDR3 is TGTGCCAGCAGTGAAGGGAGAGTCGAGCAGTTCTTC.

The chain couples TRBV11-2 to TRBJ2-1, with a possible D match to TRBD2 (6 bases). The V end lost 1 base, the J end lost 5 bases, and 9 bases lay between the germline ends. The CDR3 is 14 residues long. Germline CDR1 and CDR2: SGHAT and FQNNGV. Here the CDR3 DNA reads TGTGCCAGCAGCTTAGGGGGAGGTAACAATGAGCAGTTCTTC. Its translation is CASSLGGGNNEQFF.

The chain employs TRBV4-2 and TRBJ2-1; 7 bases agree with TRBD2. The V gene's germline CDR1 is LGHNA and CDR2 YNFKEQ. Trimming cost V 0 bases and J 4 bases; bases outside gene matches: 6. The CDR3 totals 16 residues. The CDR3 DNA is TGTGCCAGCAGCCAAGAAGGCGGGAGCGGGTACAATGAGCAGTTCTTC. Amino acids: CASSQEGGSGYNEQFF.

This clone has ten or more counts. The chain links TRBV5-4 to TRBJ2-7; TRBD2 might be the D (5 bases). The ends were cut back, 4 bases at V and 2 bases at J, with 16 bases in the middle. This CDR3 contains 15 residues. In germline, CDR1 is SGHNT, CDR2 YYREEE (reference sequence). The CDR3 is CASSPNPGVTYEQYF. As DNA, the CDR3 is TGTGCCAGCAGCCCCAACCCCGGGGTGACCTACGAGCAGTACTTC.

In this sample, this clone turned up a few times. V usage is TRBV27 and J usage is TRBJ1-2, with D unclear. Germline assignment: CDR1 MNHEY and CDR2 SMNVEV (reference sequence). The CDR3 is 11 amino acids. The germline V and J ends were trimmed by 4 bases and 7 bases, with 7 bases remaining between them. The CDR3 DNA reads TGTGCCAGCAGTTCTGGAGGTGGCTACACCTTC. Translated: CASSSGGGYTF.

This clone showed up just once. The chain recombines TRBV6-6 with TRBJ2-7; weak D call: TRBD2 (6 bases). Trimming cost V 5 bases and J 7 bases, with 12 bases left between them. The CDR3 contains 12 residues. CDR1 and CDR2 (germline): MNHNY, SVGAGI (reference sequence). DNA of the CDR3: TGTGCCAGCAGTAAGGAGGGGCGGGAGCAGTACTTC. Encoded protein: CASSKEGREQYF.

The chain links TRBV9 to TRBJ1-5; D gene uncertain. The CDR3 is 14 amino acids. The germline V and J ends were trimmed by 0 bases and 5 bases, with 9 bases remaining between them. CDR1 and CDR2 (germline): SGDLS, YYNGEE. CDR3 sequence (DNA): TGTGCCAGCAGCGTAGGAGGGTCGGATCAGCCCCAGCATTTT. It translates to CASSVGGSDQPQHF.

Only one count was recorded for this clone. The chain recombines TRBV7-8 with TRBJ2-5; D is uncertain. The germline CDR1 and CDR2 sequences are SGHVS and FQNEAQ. The CDR3 is 14 amino acids. V was pared by 1 base and J by 2 bases, with 8 bases between. CDR3 sequence (DNA): TGTGCCAGCAGCTTAGTCCCAGAACAAGAGACCCAGTACTTC. It translates to CASSLVPEQETQYF.

This chain joins TRBV4-3 and TRBJ1-1, with TRBD1 as a possible D gene (6 bases). Germline CDR1 reads LGHNA; CDR2 reads YSLEER. V gave up 0 bases and J gave up 4 bases, with 12 bases separating them. This CDR3 is built from 15 residues. The DNA of the CDR3 is TGCGCCAGCAGCCAAGACCGGCAGGGGAGCACTGAAGCTTTCTTT. This sequence encodes CASSQDRQGSTEAFF.

The chain carries TRBV4-3 and TRBJ2-3; 9 bases agree with TRBD2. The ends lost 1 base at V and 15 bases at J; junction bases unmatched: 20. Looked up from germline, CDR1 is LGHNA and CDR2 is YSLEER. This CDR3 comprises 17 residues. CDR3 loop: CASSQVLPPWAGGPLYF. Written as DNA, the CDR3 is TGCGCCAGCAGCCAAGTCCTCCCCCCTTGGGCGGGAGGGCCATTATATTTT.

The V call is TRBV27, the J call TRBJ2-1, with D maybe TRBD2 (5 bases). This CDR3 has 18 amino acids. Looked up from germline, CDR1 is MNHEY and CDR2 is SMNVEV (reference sequence). V was shortened by 0 bases and J by 0 bases, with 15 bases between the two germline ends. The CDR3 sequence: CASSLSPTGLYSYNEQFF. CDR3 nucleotide sequence: TGTGCCAGCAGTTTATCTCCTACTGGACTGTACTCCTACAATGAGCAGTTCTTC.

The chain couples TRBV18 to TRBJ1-2, with 12 bases that match TRBD1. This CDR3 has 16 amino acids. V trimming: 3 bases; J trimming: 7 bases; junction bases outside the gene matches: 9. Per germline, CDR1 KGHSH and CDR2 LQKENI. DNA of the CDR3: TGTGCCAGCTCACCTCTCGGGACAGGGGGCGAGAGTGGCTACACCTTC. This codes for CASSPLGTGGESGYTF.

This rearrangement joins TRBV5-4 to TRBJ2-7; 10 bases fit TRBD1. Germline loops: CDR1 SGHNT, CDR2 YYREEE (reference sequence). V was clipped by 5 bases and J by 7 bases; unmatched bases: 6. CDR3 size: 13 residues. The CDR3 nucleotides read TGTGCCAGCAGGCCCGGGACAGGGGAAGAGCAGTACTTC. Amino acid sequence: CASRPGTGEEQYF. The entire variable domain, with the rest obtained from reference TRBV5-4 and TRBJ2-7, is as follows: ETGVTQSPTHLIKTRGQQVTLRCSSQSGHNTVSWYQQALGQGPQFIFQYYREEENGRGNFPPRFSGLQFPNYSSELNVNALELDDSALYLCASRPGTGEEQYFGPGTRLTVT.

CDR3 region: CASTGLRGIEQYF. In DNA form, the CDR3 reads TGTGCCAGTACGGGACTAAGGGGGATCGAGCAGTACTTC. The rearrangement uses TRBV28 and TRBJ2-7; the D gene is possibly TRBD2 (7 bases). CDR3 length: 13 amino acids. Germline V lookup: CDR1 MDHEN, CDR2 SYDVKM. The germline V and J ends were trimmed by 9 bases and 6 bases, with 18 bases remaining between them.

The rearrangement joins TRBV9 to TRBJ2-7, with 7 positions matching TRBD2. Germline V gene lookup returns CDR1 SGDLS and CDR2 YYNGEE. The CDR3 spans 14 residues. Trimming removed 3 bases from V and 2 bases from J; junction bases left unmatched: 5. The CDR3 loop reads CASSAGGPAYEQYF. CDR3 nucleotide sequence: TGTGCCAGCAGCGCGGGAGGACCGGCCTACGAGCAGTACTTC.